This T cell receptor (beta chain) came from a study of control samples from healthy donors and cancer patients. Profiling relied on immunoSEQ multiplex PCR, and the TCRdb table lists in-frame clones only, not all of them. The data contain some 70,000 clones, approximately 88% of them singletons. Looked up from germline, CDR1 is SEHNR and CDR2 is FQNEAQ (reference sequence). Trimming removed 5 bases at V and 0 bases at J, with 17 bases between. The CDR3 contains 17 residues. This clonotype was obtained from a woman aged 50 to 65 with lung cancer. The V and J genes are TRBV7-9 and TRBJ2-1; the D call may be TRBD1 or TRBD2 (5 bases each). The sequencing input was PBMCs. CDR3 sequence: CASSPTVGARSYNEQFF. The CDR3 DNA reads TGTGCCAGCAGCCCCACCGTCGGGGCCCGCTCCTACAATGAGCAGTTCTTC.